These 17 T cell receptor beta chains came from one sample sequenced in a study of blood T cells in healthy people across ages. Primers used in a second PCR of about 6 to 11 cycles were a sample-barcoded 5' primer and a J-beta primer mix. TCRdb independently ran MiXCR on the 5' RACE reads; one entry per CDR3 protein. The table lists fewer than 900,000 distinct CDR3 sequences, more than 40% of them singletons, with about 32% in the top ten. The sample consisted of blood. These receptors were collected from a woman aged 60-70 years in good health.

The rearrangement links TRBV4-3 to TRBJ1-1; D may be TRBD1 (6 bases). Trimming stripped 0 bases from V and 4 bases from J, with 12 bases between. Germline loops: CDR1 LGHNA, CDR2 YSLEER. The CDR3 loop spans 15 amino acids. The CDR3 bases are TGCGCCAGCAGCCAAGATCCGGGGGCTACCACTGAAGCTTTCTTT. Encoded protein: CASSQDPGATTEAFF.

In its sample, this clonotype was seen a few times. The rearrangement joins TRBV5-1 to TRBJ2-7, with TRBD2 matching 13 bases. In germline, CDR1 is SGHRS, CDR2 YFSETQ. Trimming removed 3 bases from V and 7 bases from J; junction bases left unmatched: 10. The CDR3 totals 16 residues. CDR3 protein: CASSSTVGLAGVEQYF. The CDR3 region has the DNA TGCGCCAGCAGCTCTACCGTCGGACTAGCGGGAGTTGAGCAGTACTTC.

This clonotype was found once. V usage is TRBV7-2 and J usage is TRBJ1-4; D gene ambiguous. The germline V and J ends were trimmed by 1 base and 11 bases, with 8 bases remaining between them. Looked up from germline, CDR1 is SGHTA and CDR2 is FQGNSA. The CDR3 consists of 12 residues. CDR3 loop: CASSLDIGKLFF. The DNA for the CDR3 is TGTGCCAGCAGCTTAGACATCGGGAAACTGTTTTTT.

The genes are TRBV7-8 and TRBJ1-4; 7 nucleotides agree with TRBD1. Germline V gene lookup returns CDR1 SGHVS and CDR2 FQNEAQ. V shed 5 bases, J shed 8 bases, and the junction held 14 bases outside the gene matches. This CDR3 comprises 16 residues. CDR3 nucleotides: TGTGCCAGCAGCCCCCCCCGGGGAGGGGGCTTGGAAAAACTGTTTTTT. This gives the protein CASSPPRGGGLEKLFF.

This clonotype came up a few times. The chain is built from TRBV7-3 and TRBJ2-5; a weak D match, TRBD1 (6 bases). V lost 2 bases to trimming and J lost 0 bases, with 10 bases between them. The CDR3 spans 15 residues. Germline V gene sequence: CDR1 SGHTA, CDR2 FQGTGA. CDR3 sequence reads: CASSLGRGNQETQYF. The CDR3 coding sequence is TGTGCCAGCAGCTTAGGCAGGGGCAACCAAGAGACCCAGTACTTC.

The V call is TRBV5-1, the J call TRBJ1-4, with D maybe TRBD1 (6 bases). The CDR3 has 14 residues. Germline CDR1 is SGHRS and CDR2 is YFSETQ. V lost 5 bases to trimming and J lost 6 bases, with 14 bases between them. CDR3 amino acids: CASRDSSGDEKLFF. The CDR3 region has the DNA TGCGCCAGCAGGGACAGCTCTGGGGATGAAAAACTGTTTTTT. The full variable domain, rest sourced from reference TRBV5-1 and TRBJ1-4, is KAGVTQTPRYLIKTRGQQVTLSCSPISGHRSVSWYQQTPGQGLQFLFEYFSETQRNKGNFPGRFSGRQFSNSRSEMNVSTLELGDSALYLCASRDSSGDEKLFFGSGTQLSVL.

CDR3 protein: CASSITGTGSTDTQYF. The CDR3 nucleotides are TGTGCCAGCAGCATTACCGGGACAGGGTCAACAGATACGCAGTATTTT. The chain is built from TRBV7-6 and TRBJ2-3; 9 bases line up with TRBD1. The CDR3 has 16 residues. The V gene end was trimmed by 5 bases and the J gene end by 3 bases; junction bases not matched to a gene: 9. The germline CDR1 and CDR2 sequences are SGHVS and FNYEAQ.

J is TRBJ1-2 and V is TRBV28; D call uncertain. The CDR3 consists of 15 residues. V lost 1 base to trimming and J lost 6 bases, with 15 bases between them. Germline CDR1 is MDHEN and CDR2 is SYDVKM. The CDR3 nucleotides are TGTGCCAGCAGTTTATTGTCCGGGCCCGGGGATGGCTACACCTTC. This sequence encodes CASSLLSGPGDGYTF.

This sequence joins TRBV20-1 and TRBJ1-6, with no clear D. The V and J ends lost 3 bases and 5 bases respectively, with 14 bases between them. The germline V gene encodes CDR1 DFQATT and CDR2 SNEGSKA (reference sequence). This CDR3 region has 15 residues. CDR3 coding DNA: TGCAGTGCTAGTGGGGTCTTCCCCAATAATTCACCCCTCCACTTT. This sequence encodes CSASGVFPNNSPLHF.

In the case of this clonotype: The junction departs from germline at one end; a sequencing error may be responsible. The CDR3 region has the DNA TGTGCCAACAGCGAAGGACTAGCCAATGAGCAGTTCTTC. Amino acids: CANSEGLANEQFF. This chain connects TRBV7-3 to TRBJ2-1; 8 bases align to TRBD2. This CDR3 region has 13 residues. Germline CDR1 is SGHTA and CDR2 is FQGTGA.

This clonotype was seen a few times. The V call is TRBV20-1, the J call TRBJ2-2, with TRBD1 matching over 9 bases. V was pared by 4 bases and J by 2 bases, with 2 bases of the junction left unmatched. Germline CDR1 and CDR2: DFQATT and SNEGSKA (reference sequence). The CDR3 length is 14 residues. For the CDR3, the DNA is TGCAGTGCTAAGACAGGGGGAAACACCGGGGAGCTGTTTTTT. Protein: CSAKTGGNTGELFF.

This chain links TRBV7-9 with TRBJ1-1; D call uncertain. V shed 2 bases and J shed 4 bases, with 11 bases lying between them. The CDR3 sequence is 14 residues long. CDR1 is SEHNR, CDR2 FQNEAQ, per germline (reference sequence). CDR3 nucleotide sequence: TGTGCCAGCAGCTTATTGGGCACCCTCACTGAAGCTTTCTTT. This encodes CASSLLGTLTEAFF.

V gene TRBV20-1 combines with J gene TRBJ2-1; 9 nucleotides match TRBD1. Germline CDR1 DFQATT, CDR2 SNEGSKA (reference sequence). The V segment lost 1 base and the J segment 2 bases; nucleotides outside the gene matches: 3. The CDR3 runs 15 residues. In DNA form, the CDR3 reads TGCAGTGCTAGAGTGAACAGGGGGCCCTACAATGAGCAGTTCTTC. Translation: CSARVNRGPYNEQFF.

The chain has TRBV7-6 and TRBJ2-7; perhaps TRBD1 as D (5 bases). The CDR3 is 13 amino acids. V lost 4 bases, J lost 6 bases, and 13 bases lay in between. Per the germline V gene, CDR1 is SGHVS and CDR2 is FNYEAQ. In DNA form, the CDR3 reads TGTGCCAGCAGCTCCCAAAGGGGATCCGAGCAGTACTTC. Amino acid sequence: CASSSQRGSEQYF.

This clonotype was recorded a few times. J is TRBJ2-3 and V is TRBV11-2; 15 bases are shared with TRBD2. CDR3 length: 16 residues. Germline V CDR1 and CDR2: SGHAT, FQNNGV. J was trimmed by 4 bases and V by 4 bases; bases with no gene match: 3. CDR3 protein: CASSSGLAGGSDTQYF. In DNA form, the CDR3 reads TGTGCCAGCAGCTCGGGACTAGCGGGAGGATCAGATACGCAGTATTTT.

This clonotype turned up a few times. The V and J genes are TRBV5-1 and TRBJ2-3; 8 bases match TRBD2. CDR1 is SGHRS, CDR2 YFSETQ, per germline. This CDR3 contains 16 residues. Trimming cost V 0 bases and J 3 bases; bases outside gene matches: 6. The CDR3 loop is CASSLGWSGSTDTQYF. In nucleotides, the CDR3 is TGCGCCAGCAGCTTGGGATGGAGCGGGAGTACAGATACGCAGTATTTT.

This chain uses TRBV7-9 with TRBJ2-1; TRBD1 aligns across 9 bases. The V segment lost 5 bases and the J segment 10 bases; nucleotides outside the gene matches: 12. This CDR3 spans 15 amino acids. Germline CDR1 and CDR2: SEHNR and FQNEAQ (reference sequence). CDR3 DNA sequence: TGTGCCAGCAGCCCCATGACGGGACAGGGACGCGAGCAGTTCTTC. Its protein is CASSPMTGQGREQFF. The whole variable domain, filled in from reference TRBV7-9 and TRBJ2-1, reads DTGVSQNPRHKITKRGQNVTFRCDPISEHNRLYWYRQTLGQGPEFLTYFQNEAQLEKSRLLSDRFSAERPKGSFSTLEIQRTEQGDSAMYLCASSPMTGQGREQFFGPGTRLTVL.